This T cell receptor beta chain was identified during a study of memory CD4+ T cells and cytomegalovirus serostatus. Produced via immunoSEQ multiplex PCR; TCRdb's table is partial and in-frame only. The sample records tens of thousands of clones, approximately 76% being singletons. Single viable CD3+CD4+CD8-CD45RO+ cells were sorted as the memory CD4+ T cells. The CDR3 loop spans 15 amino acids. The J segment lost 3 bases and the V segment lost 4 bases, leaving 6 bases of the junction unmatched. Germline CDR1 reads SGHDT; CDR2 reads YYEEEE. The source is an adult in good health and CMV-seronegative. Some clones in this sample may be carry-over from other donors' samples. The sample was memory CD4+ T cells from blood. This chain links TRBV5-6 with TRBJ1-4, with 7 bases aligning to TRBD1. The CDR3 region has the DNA TGTGCCAGCAGCCTGACCGGGACAGCTAATGAAAAACTGTTTTTT. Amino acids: CASSLTGTANEKLFF.